This record covers a single T cell receptor (beta chain). Its antigen remains unknown. This record belongs to a study of response to subunit inactivated influenza vaccine. Notes on the study in general: Authors suggested that a seasonal influenza vaccination recruits few new T cells each time.

Each CDR3 protein is one row after TCRdb ran MiXCR on the RT-PCR reads. The table includes hundreds of thousands of distinct CDR3 sequences, approximately 14% detected once. The CDR3 totals 13 residues. Germline-derived CDR1 and CDR2 are SQVTM and ANQGSEA. V was clipped by 5 bases and J by 0 bases, with 11 bases between them. This clonotype was obtained from a man over 45 who received an inactivated influenza vaccine. Here the sequenced sample was PBMCs from blood, taken 14 days before vaccination. The rearrangement uses TRBV29-1 and TRBJ2-7, with D perhaps being TRBD1 or TRBD2 (5 bases each). The CDR3 region has the DNA TGCAGCGTTCTGGGGACGGACTCCTACGAGCAGTACTTC. Residues: CSVLGTDSYEQYF.